Described below is a single T cell receptor (beta chain) sequence and its context. Sequencing used immunoSEQ multiplex PCR; TCRdb keeps in-frame clones, though not all of them. The data hold about 68,000 clones, with 84% observed a single time. With 4 bases removed from V and 0 bases from J, the gap between germline ends came to 13 bases. This CDR3 is built from 15 residues. Germline loops: CDR1 SGHDT, CDR2 YYEEEE. These data are taken from a study of Tregs in tolerant kidney transplant recipients. The receptor was isolated from a human donor in good health. V usage is TRBV5-6 and J usage is TRBJ1-1; TRBD1 is a possible D gene (5 bases). Sequenced input: CD4+ T cells from blood. CDR3 nucleotides: TGTGCCAGCAGCCTCTCCGACAGTATGAACACTGAAGCTTTCTTT. Translated, it gives CASSLSDSMNTEAFF.